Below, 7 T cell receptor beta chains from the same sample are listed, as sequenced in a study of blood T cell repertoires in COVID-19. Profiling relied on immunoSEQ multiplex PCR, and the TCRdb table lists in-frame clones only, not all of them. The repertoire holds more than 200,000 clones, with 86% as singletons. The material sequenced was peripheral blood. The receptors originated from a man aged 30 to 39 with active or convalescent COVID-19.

CDR3 nucleotides: TGCGCCAGCAGCCCTCGTCAGGGGAACACTGAAGCTTTCTTT. Translating it yields CASSPRQGNTEAFF. The chain joins TRBV5-1 to TRBJ1-1; D is perhaps TRBD1 (5 bases). V was trimmed by 4 bases and J by 1 base, leaving 11 bases between them. CDR3 length: 14 residues. CDR1 and CDR2 from the germline V gene are SGHRS and YFSETQ.

The CDR3 DNA sequence: TGCGCCAGCAGCCAAGAACCCCGCGGCCTGGGGGGGGAGCAGTTCTTC. Amino acid sequence: CASSQEPRGLGGEQFF. This chain uses TRBV4-3 with TRBJ2-1, with 7 bases fitting TRBD2. Germline V CDR1 and CDR2: LGHNA, YSLEER. The CDR3 consists of 16 residues. With V trimmed by 0 bases and J by 10 bases, 12 bases remained unmatched.

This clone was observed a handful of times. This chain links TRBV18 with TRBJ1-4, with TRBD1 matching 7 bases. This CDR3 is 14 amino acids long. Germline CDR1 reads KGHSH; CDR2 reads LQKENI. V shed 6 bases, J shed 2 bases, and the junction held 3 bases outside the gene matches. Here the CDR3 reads CASSTGFTNEKLFF. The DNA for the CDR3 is TGTGCCAGCTCGACAGGGTTCACTAATGAAAAACTGTTTTTT.

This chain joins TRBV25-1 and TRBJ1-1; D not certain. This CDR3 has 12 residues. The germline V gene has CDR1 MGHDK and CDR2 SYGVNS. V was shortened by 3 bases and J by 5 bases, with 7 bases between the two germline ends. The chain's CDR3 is CASSDAGTEAFF. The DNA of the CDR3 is TGTGCCAGCAGTGATGCGGGGACTGAAGCTTTCTTT.

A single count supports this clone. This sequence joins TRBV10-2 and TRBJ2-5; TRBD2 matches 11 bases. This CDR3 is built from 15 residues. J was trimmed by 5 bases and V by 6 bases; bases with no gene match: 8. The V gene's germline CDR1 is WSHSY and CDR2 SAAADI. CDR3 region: CASSVAGGLYETQYF. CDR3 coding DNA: TGCGCCAGCAGCGTAGCGGGGGGGCTTTATGAGACCCAGTACTTC.

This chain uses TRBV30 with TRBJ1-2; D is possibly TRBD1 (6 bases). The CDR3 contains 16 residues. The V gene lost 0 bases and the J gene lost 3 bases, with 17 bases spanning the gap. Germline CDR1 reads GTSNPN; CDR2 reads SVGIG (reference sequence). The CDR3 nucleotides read TGTGCCTGGAGTGTAGGGCTTCAGGGGAGTGACTATGGCTACACCTTC. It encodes CAWSVGLQGSDYGYTF.

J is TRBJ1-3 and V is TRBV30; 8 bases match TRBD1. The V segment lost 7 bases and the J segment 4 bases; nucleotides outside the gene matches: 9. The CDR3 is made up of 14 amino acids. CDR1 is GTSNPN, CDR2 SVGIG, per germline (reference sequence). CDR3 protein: CASTRTGLGNTIYF. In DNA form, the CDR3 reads TGTGCCTCGACTAGGACAGGGCTCGGAAACACCATATATTTT.